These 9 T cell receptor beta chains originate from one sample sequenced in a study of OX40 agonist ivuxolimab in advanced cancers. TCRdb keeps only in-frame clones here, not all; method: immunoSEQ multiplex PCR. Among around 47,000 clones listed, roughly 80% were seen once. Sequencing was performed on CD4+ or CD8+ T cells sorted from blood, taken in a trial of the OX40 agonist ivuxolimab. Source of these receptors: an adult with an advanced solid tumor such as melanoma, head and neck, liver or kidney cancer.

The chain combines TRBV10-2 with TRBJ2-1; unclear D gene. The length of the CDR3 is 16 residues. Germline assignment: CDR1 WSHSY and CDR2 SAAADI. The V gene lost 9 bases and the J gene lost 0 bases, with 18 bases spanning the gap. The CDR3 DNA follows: TGCGCCAGTAAACAACGGACCATTAGCTCCTACAATGAGCAGTTCTTC. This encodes CASKQRTISSYNEQFF.

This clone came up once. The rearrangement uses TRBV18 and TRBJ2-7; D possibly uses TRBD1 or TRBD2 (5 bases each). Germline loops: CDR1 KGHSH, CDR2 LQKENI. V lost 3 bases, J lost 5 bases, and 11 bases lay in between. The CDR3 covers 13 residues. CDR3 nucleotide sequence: TGTGCCAGCTCACCTTCGGGGACCGACGAGCAGTACTTC. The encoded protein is CASSPSGTDEQYF.

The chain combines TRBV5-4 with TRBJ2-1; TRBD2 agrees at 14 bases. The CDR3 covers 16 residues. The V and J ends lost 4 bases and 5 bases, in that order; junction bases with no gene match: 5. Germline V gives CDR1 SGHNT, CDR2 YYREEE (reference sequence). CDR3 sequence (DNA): TGTGCCAGCAGCCTGGGACTAGCGGGGGCAAACAATGAGCAGTTCTTC. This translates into CASSLGLAGANNEQFF.

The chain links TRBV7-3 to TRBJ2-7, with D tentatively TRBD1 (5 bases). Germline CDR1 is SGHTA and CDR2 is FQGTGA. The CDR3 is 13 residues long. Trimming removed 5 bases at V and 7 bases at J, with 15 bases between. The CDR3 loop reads CASSQTAPGEQYF. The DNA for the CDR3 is TGTGCCAGCAGCCAGACAGCGCCTGGGGAGCAGTACTTC.

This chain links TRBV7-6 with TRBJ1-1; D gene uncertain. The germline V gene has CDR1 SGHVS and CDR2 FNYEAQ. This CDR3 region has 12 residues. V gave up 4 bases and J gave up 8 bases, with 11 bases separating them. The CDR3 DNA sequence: TGTGCCAGCAGCTCTGGCCGGAGGGAAGCTTTCTTT. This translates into CASSSGRREAFF.

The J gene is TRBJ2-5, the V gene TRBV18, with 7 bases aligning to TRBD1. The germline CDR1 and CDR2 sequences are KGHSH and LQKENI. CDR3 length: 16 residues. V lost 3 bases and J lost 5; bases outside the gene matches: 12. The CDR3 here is CASSPVDRAGRETQYF. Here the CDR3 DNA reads TGTGCCAGCTCACCGGTAGACAGGGCCGGTAGGGAGACCCAGTACTTC.

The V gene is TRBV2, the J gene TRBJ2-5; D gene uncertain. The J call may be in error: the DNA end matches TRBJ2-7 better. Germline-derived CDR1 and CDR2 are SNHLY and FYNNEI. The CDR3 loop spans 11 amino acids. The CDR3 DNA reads TGTGCCAGCAAGGAGACCTACGAGCAGTACTTC. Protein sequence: CASKETYEQYF.

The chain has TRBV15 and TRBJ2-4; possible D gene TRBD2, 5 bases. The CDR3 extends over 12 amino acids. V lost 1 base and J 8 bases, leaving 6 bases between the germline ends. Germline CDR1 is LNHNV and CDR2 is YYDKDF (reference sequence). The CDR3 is CATSRVGDIQYF. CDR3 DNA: TGTGCCACCAGCAGAGTGGGAGACATTCAGTACTTC.

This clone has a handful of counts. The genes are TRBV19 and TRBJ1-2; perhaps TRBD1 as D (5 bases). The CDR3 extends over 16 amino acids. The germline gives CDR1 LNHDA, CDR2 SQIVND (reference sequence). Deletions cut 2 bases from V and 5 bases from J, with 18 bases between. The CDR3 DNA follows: TGTGCCAGTAGTATACAGGGTCGGGAACTTTTTTATGGCTACACCTTC. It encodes CASSIQGRELFYGYTF.